This TCR beta chain was sequenced in a study of shared clonotypes between healthy human individuals. J was trimmed by 7 bases and V by 7 bases; bases with no gene match: 10. Looked up from germline, CDR1 is SGHRS and CDR2 is YFSETQ. This CDR3 spans 13 amino acids. TCRdb's table, derived via immunoSEQ multiplex PCR, lists solely in-frame clones and lacks some. Of roughly 500,000 clones detected, less than 96% appear once; the ten largest clones hold about 0.054%. This TCR was recovered from a woman in her twenties or thirties in good health. The chain employs TRBV5-1 and TRBJ2-7; 8 bases are a match to TRBD2. Sequencing input: naive CD4+ T cells sorted from blood. Subset of the sample: CD45RA+ positively selected. CDR3 in DNA: TGCGCCAGCGGAATAGCGGGGTCCCGGGAGCAGTACTTC. Protein: CASGIAGSREQYF.